The present TCR beta chain was sequenced within a study of blood T cell repertoires in COVID-19. Study details: Sources were T cells, B-cell-depleted T cells, or PBMCs; the material itself was cDNA or gDNA.

Trimming shortened V by 2 bases and J by 1 base, and 3 bases separated the two germline ends. The length of the CDR3 is 12 residues. Germline V gene data show CDR1 as GTSNPN and CDR2 as SVGIG (reference sequence). This clone was seen only a few times. In the authors' workflow: Quantification of nucleated cells was approximated via reference gene primer amplification. Sequencing was performed with immunoSEQ multiplex PCR; in TCRdb, only in-frame clones are kept and a portion is missing. Clone size and V and J calls were adopted from that table, with D and trimming inferred from the DNA. This table has some 100,000 clones, approximately 80% appearing once.

The material sequenced was peripheral blood. The chain couples TRBV30 to TRBJ1-3, with unresolved D. The clonotype was recovered from a human donor in a cohort sampled during active COVID-19. The CDR3, as DNA: TGTGCCTGGAGTTCTTCTGGAAACACCATATATTTT. As protein: CAWSSSGNTIYF. Supplemented by reference TRBV30 and TRBJ1-3, the full variable domain reads SQTIHQWPATLVQPVGSPLSLECTVEGTSNPNLYWYRQAAGRGLQLLFYSVGIGQISSEVPQNLSASRPQDRQFILSSKKLLLSDSGFYLCAWSSSGNTIYFGEGSWLTVV.